One and the same sample provided the 28 T cell receptor delta chains below, sequenced in a study of gammadelta T cells in human blood. TCRdb called clones anew from the RT-PCR reads with CATT. The data hold just under 900 delta-chain clones, with 52% observed a single time. The sequencing sample was made of Vgamma9Vdelta2 gamma-delta T cells from cord blood. The receptor source for this set is a newborn.

There are a few counts of this clone. This rearrangement joins TRDV2 to TRDJ3; weak D call: TRDD3 (6 bases). The CDR3 runs 18 residues. Trimming shortened V by 0 bases and J by 2 bases, and 13 bases separated the two germline ends. Looked up from germline, CDR1 is GEAIGNYY and CDR2 is EKD. The CDR3 bases are TGTGCCTGTGACACCGGTTGGGGGGGCACCTGGGACACCCGACAGATGTTTTTC. Protein product: CACDTGWGGTWDTRQMFF.

This clone is large. The V and J genes are TRDV2 and TRDJ3; TRDD3 aligns across 11 bases. The V and J ends lost 0 bases and 2 bases, in that order; junction bases with no gene match: 14. Germline lookup yields CDR1 GEAIGNYY and CDR2 EKD. The CDR3 consists of 22 residues. CDR3 residues: CACDTVYRVGDTRTWDTRQMFF. In nucleotides, the CDR3 is TGTGCCTGTGACACCGTCTATAGAGTGGGGGATACGCGGACCTGGGACACCCGACAGATGTTTTTC.

J is TRDJ1 and V is TRDV2; 11 bases are shared with TRDD3. In germline, CDR1 is GEAIGNYY, CDR2 EKD. V dropped 3 bases and J dropped 4; count of bases not matched to a gene: 6. CDR3 length: 15 residues. The CDR3: CACDSVLGDSDKLIF. CDR3 DNA sequence: TGTGCCTGTGACTCTGTACTGGGGGATAGCGATAAACTCATCTTT.

This clone counts as large. At one of its ends the junction is not consistent with the germline gene, which may arise from a read error. The same CDR3 is also encoded by other DNA sequences in this sample. The chain couples TRDV2 to TRDJ1; no clear D. Germline CDR1 GEAIGNYY, CDR2 EKD. The length of the CDR3 is 12 residues. The CDR3 DNA sequence: TGTGCCTGTGACACTGCGACCGGTAAACTCATCTTT. It is translated as CACDTATGKLIF.

This clone is large (0.1 to 1%). The rearrangement links TRDV2 to TRDJ1, with 9 bases that match TRDD3. This CDR3 is 18 amino acids long. After removal of 1 base from V and 3 bases from J, the junction contained 14 bases not matched to a gene. Germline CDR1 is GEAIGNYY and CDR2 is EKD. The CDR3, as DNA: TGTGCCTGTGACACGCGGGGGCGGGGGATACATTCTCCCGATAAACTCATCTTT. Translation: CACDTRGRGIHSPDKLIF.

Comment on this clone: With a far larger clone one base away, a read error is the likely cause. The J gene is TRDJ1, the V gene TRDV2; tentatively, D is TRDD3 (5 bases). Germline V gives CDR1 GEAIGNYY, CDR2 EKD. The CDR3 has 17 amino acids. Between the trimmed V and J ends, which lost 3 bases and 4 bases, there was a span of 23 bases. This CDR3 is CACDRKGSGGYNDKLIF. The CDR3, as DNA: TGTGCCTGTGACCGAAAGGGTTCAGGGGGGTACAACGATAAACTCATCTTT.

This clone is classed as large. J is TRDJ1 and V is TRDV2; TRDD3 agrees at 12 bases. This CDR3 spans 21 amino acids. With 2 bases clipped from V and 0 bases from J, the junction kept 18 bases outside the gene matches. Germline assignment: CDR1 GEAIGNYY and CDR2 EKD. CDR3 DNA sequence: TGTGCCTGTGACAGAATTCGACTGGGGGATACTTGGTACGTGTACACCGATAAACTCATCTTT. It codes for CACDRIRLGDTWYVYTDKLIF.

In the case of this clone: This likely traces to a read error, being one base from a far larger clone. This chain connects TRDV2 to TRDJ3, with 8 nucleotides matching TRDD3. The V gene end was trimmed by 3 bases and the J gene end by 1 base; junction bases not matched to a gene: 7. Germline assignment: CDR1 GEAIGNYY and CDR2 EKD. This CDR3 contains 18 residues. The CDR3 protein is CACDSLGGRSWDTRQMFF. CDR3 coding DNA: TGTGCCTGTGACTCACTGGGGGGAAGATCCTGGGACACCCGACAGATGTTTTTC.

Concerning this clone: It is likely a read error: a sequence one base away is far more abundant. V usage is TRDV2 and J usage is TRDJ1; TRDD3 aligns across 7 bases. J gave up 0 bases and V 5 bases, and 14 bases lay outside the gene matches. Germline CDR1 GEAIGNYY, CDR2 EKD. The CDR3 length is 17 residues. CDR3 residues: CACVGYGGRQYTDKLIF. The CDR3 bases are TGTGCCTGTGTAGGATATGGGGGAAGACAGTACACCGATAAACTCATCTTT.

This clone has a handful of counts. This sequence may be a read error, since a much larger clone differs from it by one base. This same CDR3 is encoded by further DNA sequences in the sample. This chain uses TRDV2 with TRDJ3; D is possibly TRDD3 (6 bases). Between the trimmed V and J ends, which lost 1 base and 2 bases, there was a span of 8 bases. This CDR3 is built from 16 residues. CDR1 GEAIGNYY and CDR2 EKD come from the germline V gene. CDR3 sequence (DNA): TGTGCCTGTGACACTTGGGGGGCCTGGGACACCCGACAGATGTTTTTC. This codes for CACDTWGAWDTRQMFF.

By sample share, this clone is large. V gene TRDV2 combines with J gene TRDJ3; 10 nucleotides agree with TRDD3. The trim removed 0 bases at V and 2 bases at J, leaving 9 bases unmatched. This CDR3 is built from 20 residues. The germline gives CDR1 GEAIGNYY, CDR2 EKD. Written as DNA, the CDR3 is TGTGCCTGTGACACCGTGGGGGATACAGGGGCCCCCTGGGACACCCGACAGATGTTTTTC. This gives the protein CACDTVGDTGAPWDTRQMFF.

In the case of this clone: A far larger clone lies a single base away; this is likely a read error. The chain is built from TRDV2 and TRDJ3; weak D call: TRDD3 (5 bases). The V end lost 1 base, the J end lost 0 bases, and 9 bases lay between the germline ends. The CDR3 is 17 residues long. CDR1 GEAIGNYY and CDR2 EKD come from the germline V gene. The CDR3 bases are TGTGCCTGTGACACGGGATTCCACTCCTGGGACACCCGACAGATGTTTTTC. Its translation: CACDTGFHSWDTRQMFF.

Turning to this clone: It is likely a read error: a sequence one base away is far more abundant. This rearrangement joins TRDV2 to TRDJ3; 12 bases fit TRDD3. CDR3 length: 20 residues. Germline values: CDR1 GEAIGNYY, CDR2 EKD. CDR3 sequence (DNA): TGTGCCTGTGACTGGGGCGGCTGGGGGATACGCTCCTGGGGCACCCGACAGATGTTTTTC. Translation gives CACDWGGWGIRSWGTRQMFF.

In regard to this clone: The protein TCRdb gives is from a much larger clone and does not agree with this DNA's translation at residue 10, likely a read error; the protein shown here comes from the DNA. This chain joins TRDV2 and TRDJ1; TRDD3 agrees at 7 bases. V shed 5 bases, J shed 0 bases, and the junction held 11 bases outside the gene matches. CDR1 is GEAIGNYY and CDR2 is EKD in the germline V gene. The CDR3 contains 16 residues. As DNA, the CDR3 is TGTGCCTGTGCCACTACTGGGGATTGGCACACCGATAAACTCATCTTT. It specifies CACATTGDWHTDKLIF.

The gene calls are TRDV2 and TRDJ3; 9 nucleotides match TRDD3. Germline V CDR1 and CDR2: GEAIGNYY, EKD. This CDR3 contains 17 residues. V lost 0 bases, J lost 5 bases, and 4 bases stayed unmatched. CDR3 in amino acids: CACDTWGISRDTRQMFF. CDR3 DNA: TGTGCCTGTGACACCTGGGGGATATCCAGGGACACCCGACAGATGTTTTTC.

About this clone itself: It is likely a read error: a sequence one base away is far more abundant. The chain employs TRDV2 and TRDJ3, with 9 bases aligning to TRDD3. The CDR3 runs to 20 residues. Germline V gene sequence: CDR1 GEAIGNYY, CDR2 EKD. V dropped 3 bases and J dropped 2; count of bases not matched to a gene: 13. Here the CDR3 reads CACDPLRRGGYPWDTRQMFF. In DNA form, the CDR3 reads TGTGCCTGTGACCCCCTAAGAAGGGGGGGATACCCCTGGGACACCCGACAGATGTTTTTC.

About this clone: TCRdb's listed protein matches a much larger clone and diverges from this DNA's translation at residue 3, likely through a read error; the protein shown comes from the DNA. The J gene is TRDJ3, the V gene TRDV2; 13 bases line up with TRDD3. The CDR3 has 16 amino acids. CDR1 and CDR2 (germline): GEAIGNYY, EKD. The CDR3, as DNA: TGTGCCCGTGACTGGGGGATACGCTGGGACACCCGACAGATGTTTTTC. This sequence encodes CARDWGIRWDTRQMFF.

As to this clone: The mismatch at residue 6 between this DNA's translation and the TCRdb protein of a much larger clone likely reflects a read error; the protein shown is translated from the DNA. The chain uses TRDV2 and TRDJ3; D gene unclear. Deletions cut 3 bases from V and 0 bases from J, with 8 bases between. The CDR3 sequence is 16 residues long. The V gene's germline CDR1 is GEAIGNYY and CDR2 EKD. The CDR3 bases are TGTGCCTGTGACTGGGTGAGCTCCTGGGACACCCGACAGATGTTTTTC. It translates to CACDWVSSWDTRQMFF.

Concerning this clone itself: Only one base separates this from a far larger clonotype, so it likely reflects a read error. The V gene is TRDV2, the J gene TRDJ1; a possible D gene is TRDD3 (5 bases). CDR3 size: 17 residues. Germline V CDR1 and CDR2: GEAIGNYY, EKD. CDR3: CACDRKGSGGYTAKLIF. CDR3 bases: TGTGCCTGTGACCGAAAGGGTTCAGGGGGGTACACCGCTAAACTCATCTTT.

In regard to this clone: It differs at one base from a far larger clone, so likely a read error. Other DNA sequences in the same sample also yield this CDR3. The rearrangement joins TRDV2 to TRDJ1; TRDD3 is a possible D gene (6 bases). The CDR3 is 18 residues long. V lost 4 bases and J 0 bases, leaving 23 bases between the germline ends. Germline CDR1 reads GEAIGNYY; CDR2 reads EKD. The CDR3 region has the DNA TGTGCCTGTGATACCGTCCCAGCTACTGGGCAAAACACCGATAAACTCATCTTT. Amino acids: CACDTVPATGQNTDKLIF.

About this clone: The likely explanation is a read error, given a far larger clone one base away. Distinct nucleotide sequences in the sample also encode this CDR3. V usage is TRDV2 and J usage is TRDJ3; the D gene is possibly TRDD3 (8 bases). The CDR3 contains 21 residues. Germline V gene lookup returns CDR1 GEAIGNYY and CDR2 EKD. This chain's CDR3 is CACDTVPTMGDQSWDTRQMFF. The CDR3 nucleotides are TGTGCCTGTGACACCGTTCCTACGATGGGGGATCAGTCCTGGGACACCCGCCAGATGTTTTTC.

This clone was recorded a few times. This sequence joins TRDV2 and TRDJ1, with 10 bases lining up with TRDD3. Germline V CDR1 and CDR2: GEAIGNYY, EKD. J was trimmed by 3 bases and V by 3 bases; bases with no gene match: 6. The CDR3 has 15 residues. In DNA form, the CDR3 reads TGTGCCTGTGACTACTGGGGGATTGGATCCGATAAACTCATCTTT. Protein sequence: CACDYWGIGSDKLIF.

Turning to this clone: Since a far larger clone is one base different, this is likely a read error. The same CDR3 also results from other DNA sequences found in this sample. The rearrangement links TRDV2 to TRDJ2; TRDD3 is a possible D gene (5 bases). Trimming stripped 1 base from V and 3 bases from J, with 20 bases between. There are 18 residues in the CDR3. From germline, CDR1 is GEAIGNYY and CDR2 EKD. This chain's CDR3 is CACDTPAGKGAMTAQLFF. The CDR3 region has the DNA TGTGCCTGTGACACACCAGCTGGAAAGGGGGCGATGACAGCACAACTCTTCTTT.

As to this clone: The TCRdb protein, from a much larger clone, departs from this DNA's translation at residue 3, likely by read error; the protein shown derives from the DNA. The chain couples TRDV2 to TRDJ1, with 9 bases that match TRDD3. The germline V gene encodes CDR1 GEAIGNYY and CDR2 EKD. This CDR3 has 15 residues. The DNA for the CDR3 is TGTGCCCGTGACACCGCTGGGGGATCGACCGATAAACTCATCTTT. It encodes CARDTAGGSTDKLIF.

Note on this clone: The likely explanation is a read error, given a far larger clone one base away. The chain has TRDV2 and TRDJ1; a weak D match, TRDD3 (10 bases). The CDR3 is made up of 20 amino acids. Germline V gene data show CDR1 as GEAIGNYY and CDR2 as EKD. The CDR3, as DNA: TGTGCCTGCCTACCTTCCTACTCTGGCTGGGGGATAATGGGGACCGATAAACGCATCTTT. Protein product: CACLPSYSGWGIMGTDKRIF.

This clone is large in the sample. Other nucleotide sequences from this sample produce the same CDR3. This rearrangement joins TRDV2 to TRDJ1; the match to TRDD3 covers 8 bases. The length of the CDR3 is 20 residues. Germline V lookup: CDR1 GEAIGNYY, CDR2 EKD. Trimming cost V 3 bases and J 1 base; bases outside gene matches: 21. This CDR3 reads CACDAPPARGYPILTDKLIF. CDR3 nucleotide sequence: TGTGCCTGTGACGCGCCCCCAGCTAGGGGATACCCGATACTCACCGATAAACTCATCTTT.

Concerning this clone: This probably arose from a read error, given a far larger clone one base away. The rearrangement joins TRDV2 to TRDJ2, with TRDD3 matching 12 bases. With 3 bases clipped from V and 6 bases from J, the junction kept 16 bases outside the gene matches. The germline CDR1 and CDR2 sequences are GEAIGNYY and EKD. The CDR3 covers 19 residues. The CDR3 protein is CACDSDHLLGDTKAAQLFF. In DNA, the CDR3 is TGTGCCTGTGACTCCGACCACCTACTGGGGGATACTAAGGCAGCACAACTCTTCTTT.

With regard to this clone: A read error likely explains why the TCRdb protein, taken from a much larger clone, differs from this DNA's translation at residue 4; the protein shown is translated from the DNA. V and J are TRDV2 and TRDJ1, with D unclear. Germline V gene data show CDR1 as GEAIGNYY and CDR2 as EKD. The CDR3 has 14 residues. DNA for the CDR3: TGTGCCTGTGCCACCGTCGGGTTCCGTGATAAACTCATCTTT. Protein product: CACATVGFRDKLIF.